What follows is one T cell receptor (beta chain) and its context. Its target is unknown. This sample is part of a study of cytomegalovirus exposure and HLA in healthy donors. The study, taken as a whole, reports: Accurate predictions that matched the HLA-A and HLA-B alleles of most subjects were reportedly made from TCR beta sequences.

PCR was performed using 60 Vbeta and 13 Jbeta primers. Per the study methods: The count from a later analysis was tens of millions of unique TCR beta chains, some 9.9 million of them shared. This table comes from immunoSEQ multiplex PCR, and its TCRdb copy is limited to in-frame clones, with some not included. The V and J calls and clone size come from that table; D and trimming were worked out from the DNA. This sample has about 200,000 clones; roughly 77% occur once, and the top ten carry around 3.6%. Trimming removed 2 bases from V and 6 bases from J; junction bases left unmatched: 20. The V gene's germline CDR1 is SGHDT and CDR2 YYEEEE. The CDR3 is made up of 18 amino acids.

The sample taken for sequencing was PBMCs. This chain uses TRBV5-6 with TRBJ2-7; 7 bases match TRBD2. The source is a man aged 35 to 55 in good health and CMV-seropositive. The CDR3, as DNA: TGTGCCAGCAGCTTTACCGGGACTATACCTCCGGCGGGCTCCGAGCAGTACTTC. Translated: CASSFTGTIPPAGSEQYF.